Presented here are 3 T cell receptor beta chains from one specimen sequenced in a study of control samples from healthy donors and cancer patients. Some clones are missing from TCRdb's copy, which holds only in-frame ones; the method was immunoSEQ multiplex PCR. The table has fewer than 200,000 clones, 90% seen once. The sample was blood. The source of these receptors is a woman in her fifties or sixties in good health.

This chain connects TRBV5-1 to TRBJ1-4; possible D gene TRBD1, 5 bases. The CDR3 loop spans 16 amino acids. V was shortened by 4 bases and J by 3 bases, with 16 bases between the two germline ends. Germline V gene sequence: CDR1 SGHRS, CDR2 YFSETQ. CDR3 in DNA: TGCGCCAGCAGCCCTGGGGGGTCCCGGGCTAATGAAAAACTGTTTTTT. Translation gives CASSPGGSRANEKLFF.

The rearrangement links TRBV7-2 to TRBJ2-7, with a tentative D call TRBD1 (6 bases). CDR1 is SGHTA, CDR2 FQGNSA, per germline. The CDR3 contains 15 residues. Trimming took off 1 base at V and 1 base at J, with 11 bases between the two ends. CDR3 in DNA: TGTGCCAGCAGCTTAGTAGGGGGAGTTTCCTACGAGCAGTACTTC. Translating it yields CASSLVGGVSYEQYF.

In DNA, the CDR3 is TGTGCCAGCAGTTCCCCGGGACAAAGCTACGAGCAGTACTTC. Its protein is CASSSPGQSYEQYF. This sequence joins TRBV28 and TRBJ2-7, with D perhaps matching TRBD1 (6 bases). The CDR3 contains 14 residues. Germline V gene lookup returns CDR1 MDHEN and CDR2 SYDVKM. V was shortened by 4 bases and J by 3 bases, with 13 bases between the two germline ends.